This TCR beta chain was sequenced in a study of metastatic and nonmetastatic thyroid tumors. Study overall: Repertoire comparison spanned blood and tumor or nodule tissue of malignant and benign thyroid patients.

All patients reached thyroid surgery having received no treatment beforehand. Study-wide results and limits: Patients with malignant thyroid tumors reportedly had significantly higher TCR beta diversity than those with benign nodules, in blood and tumor.

In the source study's methods: The distant-metastasis classifier for papillary thyroid cancer was built from CDR3 differences across clinicopathological groups. Using MiXCR, TCRdb re-called clones from the PCR reads. These V and J calls rely on TCRdb rather than the paper's analysis. The profile shows approximately 32,000 clones, about 15% of them singletons. This clone was seen many times. Its antigen is unidentified. In germline, CDR1 is DFQATT, CDR2 SNEGSKA (reference sequence). Trimming took 2 bases from V and 3 from J; bases not matched to a gene: 8. This CDR3 contains 15 residues. The sequenced sample consisted of blood. The sequence was collected from a male donor with papillary thyroid cancer or a benign thyroid nodule (not recorded which). Some clones in this sample may be carry-over from other donors' samples. The genes are TRBV20-1 and TRBJ2-7; 9 nucleotides align to TRBD1. CDR3 amino acids: CSARPGTGLYYEQYF. The CDR3 nucleotides are TGCAGTGCTAGACCCGGGACAGGGTTATACTACGAGCAGTACTTC.